One and the same sample provided the 31 T cell receptor beta chains below, sequenced in a study of T cells in Graves' hyperthyroidism and ophthalmopathy. RNA transcripts were the template for amplifying TCR beta CDR3 regions. An initial round of RT-PCR targeting the TCR CDR3 relied on the HTBI primer set. TCRdb independently ran MiXCR on the multiplex PCR reads; one entry per CDR3 protein. The profile shows about 410,000 distinct CDR3 sequences, roughly 14% of them singletons. Sequences were obtained from blood. The receptors stem from a man aged 18-30 years with Graves' ophthalmopathy.

This clonotype occurred many times. The J gene is TRBJ2-5, the V gene TRBV12-5, with a weak D call TRBD1 (6 bases). V shed 5 bases and J shed 2 bases, with 9 bases lying between them. Germline V lookup: CDR1 LGHNT, CDR2 FRNRAP. The CDR3 runs 13 residues. CDR3 in DNA: TGTGCTAGTGGTCCCGGGACACAAGAGACCCAGTACTTC. It codes for CASGPGTQETQYF.

The CDR3 region is CASSPTLTDTQYF. Written as DNA, the CDR3 is TGTGCCAGCAGCCCGACCCTAACAGATACGCAGTATTTT. This chain joins TRBV4-2 and TRBJ2-3, with D unclear. Looked up from germline, CDR1 is LGHNA and CDR2 is YNFKEQ. Trimming cost V 4 bases and J 3 bases, with 8 bases left between them. CDR3 length: 13 residues.

This clonotype was seen repeatedly, ten times or more. The gene calls are TRBV20-1 and TRBJ2-7; 11 nucleotides agree with TRBD2. The CDR3 sequence is 16 residues long. Per germline, CDR1 DFQATT and CDR2 SNEGSKA (reference sequence). Trimming cost V 6 bases and J 2 bases; bases outside gene matches: 12. The CDR3 nucleotides read TGCAGTGCGAGATTCCTAGCGGGGGGAAAGACCTACGAGCAGTACTTC. Encoded protein: CSARFLAGGKTYEQYF.

The rearrangement uses TRBV20-1 and TRBJ1-2; TRBD1 might be the D (6 bases). Germline-derived CDR1 and CDR2 are DFQATT and SNEGSKA (reference sequence). V shed 7 bases and J shed 7 bases, with 22 bases lying between them. The CDR3 sequence is 14 residues long. The DNA for the CDR3 is TGCAGTGTCAAACATTGGACAGACCCTTTTGGCTACACCTTC. This translates into CSVKHWTDPFGYTF.

Ten or more counts support this clonotype. The rearrangement links TRBV6-1 to TRBJ1-1; no clear D. This CDR3 comprises 11 residues. Per the germline V gene, CDR1 is MNHNS and CDR2 is SASEGT. V dropped 6 bases and J dropped 6 bases, with 8 bases sitting between them. In DNA form, the CDR3 reads TGTGCCAGCAGGCTTCCCGCTGAAGCTTTCTTT. This translates into CASRLPAEAFF.

As regards this clonotype: A much larger clone sits a single nucleotide away, making a read error possible. CDR3 region: CASRRLPSPARELFF. In nucleotides, the CDR3 is TGTGCCAGCCGCCGTCTCCCCAGCCCAGCCAGGGAGCTGTTTTTT. The V call is TRBV2, the J call TRBJ2-2; no clear D. The ends were cut back, 8 bases at V and 9 bases at J, with 22 bases in the middle. The CDR3 loop spans 15 amino acids. Germline CDR1 is SNHLY and CDR2 is FYNNEI.

This clonotype turned up a few times. The rearrangement uses TRBV12-3 or TRBV12-4 and TRBJ2-2; tentatively, D is TRBD1 (5 bases). The CDR3 is 13 amino acids. V lost 6 bases and J lost 7, with 12 bases in between. The CDR3 DNA is TGTGCCAGCAGCATGGGGCTGGGCGGGGAGCTGTTTTTT. Amino acid sequence: CASSMGLGGELFF.

This clonotype was detected many times. CDR3 DNA: TGTGCCAGCAGCCAAGAGATGGGCTACGAGCAGTACTTC. Its translation is CASSQEMGYEQYF. The chain has TRBV3-1 and TRBJ2-7; D remains ambiguous. CDR3 length: 13 amino acids. Germline assignment: CDR1 LGHDT and CDR2 YNNKEL (reference sequence). V was cut by 0 bases and J by 3 bases, with 6 bases left in between.

This chain links TRBV20-1 with TRBJ1-2; no clear D. Trimming removed 0 bases at V and 1 base at J, with 12 bases between. This CDR3 contains 15 residues. In germline, CDR1 is DFQATT, CDR2 SNEGSKA (reference sequence). The CDR3 DNA follows: TGCAGTGCTAGAGATGTAGACGCTGGTAACTATGGCTACACCTTC. It encodes CSARDVDAGNYGYTF.

About this clonotype itself: One end of the junction varies from germline; a read error may be responsible. The chain uses TRBV6-1 and TRBJ2-1; the D call may be TRBD1 or TRBD2 (6 bases each). Germline V gene lookup returns CDR1 MNHNS and CDR2 SASEGT. The CDR3 consists of 15 residues. CDR3 protein: CASSGDRTYGSEQFF. CDR3 DNA sequence: TGCGCCAGCAGCGGTGACAGGACTTACGGGAGTGAGCAGTTCTTC.

The rearrangement joins TRBV6-1 to TRBJ1-2, with D possibly being TRBD1 (5 bases). Germline CDR1 reads MNHNS; CDR2 reads SASEGT. Trimming pared 7 bases from V and 2 bases from J, leaving 14 bases between. The CDR3 is 14 residues long. The CDR3 is CASIPSRGNYGYTF. The CDR3 nucleotides read TGTGCCAGCATCCCAAGCCGGGGGAACTATGGCTACACCTTC.

This clonotype occurred many times. The J gene is TRBJ1-5, the V gene TRBV20-1; D may be TRBD1 (5 bases). The CDR3 is 16 amino acids. Trimming took 6 bases from V and 6 from J, leaving 24 bases between them. Germline-derived CDR1 and CDR2 are DFQATT and SNEGSKA (reference sequence). The CDR3 DNA is TGCAGTGCGGGGACTCCGGGCCGTCCCACTTTTCAGCCCCAGCATTTT. This translates into CSAGTPGRPTFQPQHF.

The chain has TRBV9 and TRBJ2-7; 9 nucleotides agree with TRBD2. This CDR3 has 15 residues. Germline CDR1 reads SGDLS; CDR2 reads YYNGEE. The V gene end was trimmed by 0 bases and the J gene end by 1 base; junction bases not matched to a gene: 2. The CDR3 is CASSVETSGSYEQYF. The CDR3 DNA follows: TGTGCCAGCAGCGTAGAGACTAGCGGTTCCTACGAGCAGTACTTC.

This clonotype was counted a few times. The chain joins TRBV19 to TRBJ1-2, with D possibly TRBD1 on 5 matching bases. CDR1 and CDR2 (germline): LNHDA, SQIVND (reference sequence). This CDR3 contains 13 residues. Trimming removed 1 base from V and 8 bases from J, with 11 bases in between. This CDR3 reads CASSIVDSLGYTF. DNA of the CDR3: TGTGCCAGTAGTATAGTCGACAGCCTAGGCTACACCTTC.

CDR3: CSVEDPDGQETQYF. The CDR3 DNA sequence: TGCAGCGTTGAAGACCCGGACGGACAAGAGACCCAGTACTTC. This chain links TRBV29-1 with TRBJ2-5; no reliable D call. CDR1 SQVTM and CDR2 ANQGSEA come from the germline V gene. This CDR3 spans 14 amino acids. The V gene lost 0 bases and the J gene lost 2 bases, with 10 bases spanning the gap.

Ten or more counts support this clonotype. The chain employs TRBV6-1 and TRBJ2-5; 9 nucleotides line up with TRBD2. With V trimmed by 9 bases and J by 2 bases, 13 bases remained unmatched. There are 16 residues in the CDR3. CDR1 and CDR2 (germline): MNHNS, SASEGT. CDR3 sequence reads: CASTAGGGAGQETQYF. The CDR3 DNA is TGTGCCAGTACTGCAGGCGGGGGGGCCGGTCAAGAGACCCAGTACTTC.

Remarks on this clonotype: This clone may be a read error of a much larger clone one base away. The chain carries TRBV6-5 and TRBJ2-1, with 7 bases lining up with TRBD1. Germline V CDR1 and CDR2: MNHEY, SVGAGI. This CDR3 contains 16 residues. Unmatched junction bases numbered 11, after V lost 3 bases and J lost 6 bases. The CDR3 nucleotides are TGTGCCAGCAGTTATACGTTGGGGACAGACTCCAATGAGCAGTTCTTC. Protein sequence: CASSYTLGTDSNEQFF.

The V gene is TRBV24-1, the J gene TRBJ2-6; possibly TRBD1 or TRBD2 for D (5 bases each). The CDR3 contains 17 residues. V lost 2 bases to trimming and J lost 0 bases, with 10 bases between them. The germline V gene has CDR1 KGHDR and CDR2 SFDVKD. In DNA, the CDR3 is TGTGCCACCAGTGATTGGGGGTTTTTCTCTGGGGCCAACGTCCTGACTTTC. This translates into CATSDWGFFSGANVLTF.

This clonotype has at least ten counts. J is TRBJ2-7 and V is TRBV5-8; D gene unclear. V lost 4 bases and J 2 bases, leaving 16 bases between the germline ends. Germline values: CDR1 SGHTS, CDR2 YDEGEE. The CDR3 is made up of 15 amino acids. CDR3 protein: CASSPMYDGTYEQYF. The CDR3 coding sequence is TGTGCCAGCAGCCCTATGTATGACGGAACCTACGAGCAGTACTTC. Looking up the rest from reference TRBV5-8 and TRBJ2-7 gives the full variable domain: EAGVTQSPTHLIKTRGQQATLRCSPISGHTSVYWYQQALGLGLQFLLWYDEGEERNRGNFPPRFSGRQFPNYSSELNVNALELEDSALYLCASSPMYDGTYEQYFGPGTRLTVT.

In this sample, this clonotype turned up many times. CDR3: CATAHGGVWQETQYF. DNA for the CDR3: TGTGCCACGGCCCACGGGGGAGTGTGGCAAGAGACCCAGTACTTC. This chain links TRBV24-1 with TRBJ2-5, with a possible D match to TRBD2 (6 bases). V shed 10 bases and J shed 2 bases, with 19 bases lying between them. The CDR3 sequence is 15 residues long. CDR1 and CDR2 from the germline V gene are KGHDR and SFDVKD.

A few counts support this clonotype. This chain connects TRBV20-1 to TRBJ1-1, with 7 bases identical to TRBD1. Looked up from germline, CDR1 is DFQATT and CDR2 is SNEGSKA (reference sequence). The CDR3 is made up of 15 amino acids. The V and J ends lost 1 base and 11 bases, in that order; junction bases with no gene match: 16. CDR3 sequence reads: CSARGVAGGSYWAFF. The CDR3 bases are TGCAGTGCTAGAGGGGTGGCAGGGGGTAGCTATTGGGCTTTCTTT.

This clonotype was observed many times. The chain uses TRBV5-1 and TRBJ2-3; TRBD2 matches at 8 bases. Trimming cost V 2 bases and J 2 bases; bases outside gene matches: 4. This CDR3 region has 15 residues. Germline V gene lookup returns CDR1 SGHRS and CDR2 YFSETQ. For the CDR3, the DNA is TGCGCCAGCAGCTTTGGCGGGGGGCCCACAGATACGCAGTATTTT. Residues: CASSFGGGPTDTQYF.

This clonotype was counted ten times or more. This chain joins TRBV25-1 and TRBJ2-5; TRBD2 matches at 9 bases. V shed 7 bases, J shed 5 bases, and the junction held 14 bases outside the gene matches. There are 16 residues in the CDR3. Germline lookup yields CDR1 MGHDK and CDR2 SYGVNS. The CDR3 DNA follows: TGTGCCAGCACCGAGGGGGCTAGCGGGAATGGGGAGACCCAGTACTTC. Its protein product is CASTEGASGNGETQYF.

This clonotype was found many times. The V call is TRBV5-5, the J call TRBJ2-5, with a tentative D call TRBD1 (5 bases). Germline loops: CDR1 SGHKS, CDR2 YYEKEE (reference sequence). V lost 0 bases and J lost 0, with 6 bases in between. The CDR3 extends over 14 amino acids. The CDR3 DNA reads as TGTGCCAGCAGCTTGGAGGGGTACCAAGAGACCCAGTACTTC. This translates into CASSLEGYQETQYF.

The chain is built from TRBV19 and TRBJ2-1; TRBD1 might be the D (5 bases). The CDR3 length is 15 residues. Per germline, CDR1 LNHDA and CDR2 SQIVND (reference sequence). The V end was cut by 1 base, the J end by 6 bases, with 13 bases between. The CDR3 nucleotides read TGTGCCAGTAGTATAGGGCAGGGAACCTTCAATGAGCAGTTCTTC. This sequence encodes CASSIGQGTFNEQFF.

This clonotype was detected many times. The genes are TRBV7-9 and TRBJ2-7, with 10 bases that match TRBD2. With V trimmed by 5 bases and J by 4 bases, 11 bases remained unmatched. This CDR3 comprises 16 residues. In germline, CDR1 is SEHNR, CDR2 FQNEAQ (reference sequence). The CDR3 DNA is TGTGCCAGCAGCCAACCAAGCGGGGGGGAAGTGTACGAGCAGTACTTC. Its translation: CASSQPSGGEVYEQYF.

This clonotype has a handful of counts. The V call is TRBV2, the J call TRBJ1-1, with TRBD1 identical over 9 bases. Germline V lookup: CDR1 SNHLY, CDR2 FYNNEI. V shed 6 bases and J 3 bases; nucleotides not matched to a gene: 8. The CDR3 runs to 15 residues. CDR3 DNA sequence: TGTGCCAGCAGGCGAGAACAGGGGGCTGACACTGAAGCTTTCTTT. Protein product: CASRREQGADTEAFF. The full variable domain, completed using reference TRBV2 and TRBJ1-1, is EPEVTQTPSHQVTQMGQEVILRCVPISNHLYFYWYRQILGQKVEFLVSFYNNEISEKSEIFDDQFSVERPDGSNFTLKIRSTKLEDSAMYFCASRREQGADTEAFFGQGTRLTVV.

The chain is built from TRBV7-9 and TRBJ2-1, with unresolved D. Trimming removed 5 bases from V and 6 bases from J, with 11 bases in between. CDR1 and CDR2 from the germline V gene are SEHNR and FQNEAQ (reference sequence). CDR3 length equals 13 residues. This CDR3 reads CASSTDFGNEQFF. The CDR3 DNA is TGTGCCAGCAGCACAGACTTCGGCAATGAGCAGTTCTTC.

V and J are TRBV5-6 and TRBJ2-3; D is possibly TRBD2 (7 bases). V shed 0 bases and J shed 5 bases, with 13 bases lying between them. The CDR3 runs to 15 residues. Germline loops: CDR1 SGHDT, CDR2 YYEEEE. The CDR3 here is CASSLAGGRIDTQYF. The CDR3 DNA follows: TGTGCCAGCAGCTTGGCCGGGGGGCGGATAGATACGCAGTATTTT.

This clonotype was found many times. The rearrangement uses TRBV30 and TRBJ1-1; D not resolved. The V end lost 1 base, the J end lost 0 bases, and 3 bases lay between the germline ends. From germline, CDR1 is GTSNPN and CDR2 SVGIG (reference sequence). This CDR3 region has 12 residues. The CDR3 coding sequence is TGTGCCTGGAGTGGTATGAACACTGAAGCTTTCTTT. Its protein is CAWSGMNTEAFF.

This clonotype was recorded many times. This chain's CDR3 is CASATGGGDTGELFF. CDR3 bases: TGCGCCAGCGCCACAGGGGGCGGCGACACCGGGGAGCTGTTTTTT. This chain links TRBV5-1 with TRBJ2-2; 9 nucleotides align to TRBD1. V lost 7 bases to trimming and J lost 3 bases; unmatched junction nucleotides: 7. The germline CDR1 and CDR2 sequences are SGHRS and YFSETQ. This CDR3 has 15 residues.